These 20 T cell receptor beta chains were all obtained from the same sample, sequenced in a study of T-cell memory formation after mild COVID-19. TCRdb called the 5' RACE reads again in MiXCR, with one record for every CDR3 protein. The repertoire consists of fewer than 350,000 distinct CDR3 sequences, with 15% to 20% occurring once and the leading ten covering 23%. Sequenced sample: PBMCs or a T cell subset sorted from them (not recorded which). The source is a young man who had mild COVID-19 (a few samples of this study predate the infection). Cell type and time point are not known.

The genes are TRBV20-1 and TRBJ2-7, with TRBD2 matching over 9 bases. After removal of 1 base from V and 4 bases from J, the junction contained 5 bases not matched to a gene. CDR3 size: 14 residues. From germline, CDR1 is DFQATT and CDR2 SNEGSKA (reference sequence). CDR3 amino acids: CSARGTSVNYEQYF. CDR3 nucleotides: TGCAGTGCTAGAGGGACTAGCGTAAATTACGAGCAGTACTTC.

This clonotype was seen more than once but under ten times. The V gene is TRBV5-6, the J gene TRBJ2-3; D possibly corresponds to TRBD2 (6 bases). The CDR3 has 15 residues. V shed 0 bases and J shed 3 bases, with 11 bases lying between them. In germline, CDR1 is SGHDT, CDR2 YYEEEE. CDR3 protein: CASSLDGGRTDTQYF. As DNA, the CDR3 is TGTGCCAGCAGCTTGGACGGGGGACGGACAGATACGCAGTATTTT.

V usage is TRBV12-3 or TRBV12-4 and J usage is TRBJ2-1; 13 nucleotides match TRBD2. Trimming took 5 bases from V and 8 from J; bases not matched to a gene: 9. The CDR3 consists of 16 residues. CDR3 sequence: CASSPVLAGGRYEQFF. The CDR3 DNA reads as TGTGCCAGCAGTCCCGTACTAGCGGGGGGGCGCTATGAGCAGTTCTTC.

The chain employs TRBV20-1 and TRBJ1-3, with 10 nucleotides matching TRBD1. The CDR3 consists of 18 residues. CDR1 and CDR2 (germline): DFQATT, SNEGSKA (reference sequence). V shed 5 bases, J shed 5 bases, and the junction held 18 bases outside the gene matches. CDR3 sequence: CSALIFGTGEGERNTIYF. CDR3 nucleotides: TGCAGTGCTCTAATTTTCGGGACAGGGGAAGGAGAGCGAAACACCATATATTTT.

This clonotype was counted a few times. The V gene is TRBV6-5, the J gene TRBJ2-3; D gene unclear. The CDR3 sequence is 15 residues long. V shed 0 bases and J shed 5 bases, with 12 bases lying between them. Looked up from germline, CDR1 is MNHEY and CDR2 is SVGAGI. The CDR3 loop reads CASSYSLGSRDTQYF. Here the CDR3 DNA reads TGTGCCAGCAGTTACTCGCTCGGAAGCCGAGATACGCAGTATTTT.

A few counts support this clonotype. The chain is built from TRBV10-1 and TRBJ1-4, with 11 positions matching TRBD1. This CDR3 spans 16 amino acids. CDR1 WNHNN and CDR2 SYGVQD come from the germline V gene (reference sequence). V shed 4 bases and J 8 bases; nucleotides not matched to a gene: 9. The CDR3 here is CASSVAGTGGFEKLFF. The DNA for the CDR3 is TGCGCCAGCAGTGTCGCCGGGACAGGGGGGTTCGAAAAACTGTTTTTT.

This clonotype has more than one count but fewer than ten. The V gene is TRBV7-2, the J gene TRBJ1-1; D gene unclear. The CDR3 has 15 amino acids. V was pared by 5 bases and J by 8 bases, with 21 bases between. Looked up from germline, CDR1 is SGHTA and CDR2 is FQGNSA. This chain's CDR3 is CASSAQTERGSEAFF. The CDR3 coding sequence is TGTGCCAGCAGCGCCCAGACCGAAAGAGGGTCAGAAGCTTTCTTT.

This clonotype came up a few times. CDR3 bases: TGTGCCAGCAGCCCCGGGGGGGTTCCCAAAAACATTCAGTACTTC. Its translation: CASSPGGVPKNIQYF. The rearrangement uses TRBV7-2 and TRBJ2-4, with 8 bases fitting TRBD2. This CDR3 contains 15 residues. CDR1 and CDR2 from the germline V gene are SGHTA and FQGNSA. With V trimmed by 5 bases and J by 2 bases, 5 bases remained unmatched.

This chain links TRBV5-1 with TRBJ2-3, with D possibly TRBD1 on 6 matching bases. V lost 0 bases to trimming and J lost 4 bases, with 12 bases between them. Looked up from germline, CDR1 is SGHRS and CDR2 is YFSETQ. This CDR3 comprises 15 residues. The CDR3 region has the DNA TGCGCCAGCAGCTTGGCGCCCCGACAGGCAGATACGCAGTATTTT. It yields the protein CASSLAPRQADTQYF.

CDR3 in amino acids: CASSSAGTGSSPLHF. The DNA for the CDR3 is TGCGCCAGCAGCTCGGCCGGGACAGGGTCATCACCCCTCCACTTT. The chain employs TRBV5-1 and TRBJ1-6; 9 nucleotides match TRBD1. Germline V gives CDR1 SGHRS, CDR2 YFSETQ. V was clipped by 3 bases and J by 10 bases; unmatched bases: 8. This CDR3 comprises 15 residues.

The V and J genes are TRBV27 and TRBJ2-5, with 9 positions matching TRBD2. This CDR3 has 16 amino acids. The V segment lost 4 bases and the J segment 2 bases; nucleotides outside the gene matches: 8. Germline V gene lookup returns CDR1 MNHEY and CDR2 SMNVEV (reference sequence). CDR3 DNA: TGTGCCAGCAGTTCCCAGACTAGCGGAACTCAAGAGACCCAGTACTTC. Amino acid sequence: CASSSQTSGTQETQYF.

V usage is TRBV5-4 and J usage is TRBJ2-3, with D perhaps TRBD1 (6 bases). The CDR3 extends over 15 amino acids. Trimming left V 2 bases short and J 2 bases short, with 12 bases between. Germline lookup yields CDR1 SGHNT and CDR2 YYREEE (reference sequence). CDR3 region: CASSLQGQITDTQYF. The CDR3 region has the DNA TGTGCCAGCAGCTTACAGGGCCAAATCACAGATACGCAGTATTTT.

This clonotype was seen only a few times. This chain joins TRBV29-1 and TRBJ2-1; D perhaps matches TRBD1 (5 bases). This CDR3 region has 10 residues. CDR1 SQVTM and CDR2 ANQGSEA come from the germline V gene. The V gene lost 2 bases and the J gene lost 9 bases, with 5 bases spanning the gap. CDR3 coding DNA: TGCAGCGTTGAAAGGGGTGAGCAGTTCTTC. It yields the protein CSVERGEQFF.

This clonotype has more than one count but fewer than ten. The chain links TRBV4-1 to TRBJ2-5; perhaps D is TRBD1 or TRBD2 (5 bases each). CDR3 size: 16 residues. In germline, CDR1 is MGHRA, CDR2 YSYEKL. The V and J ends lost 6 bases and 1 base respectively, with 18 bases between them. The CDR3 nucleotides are TGCGCCAGCAGTGTTCGCTTCCAGGGAGCCCAAGAGACCCAGTACTTC. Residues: CASSVRFQGAQETQYF.

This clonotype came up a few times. CDR3 sequence reads: CSVELTGGPVPQYF. The CDR3 coding sequence is TGCAGCGTTGAGCTAACCGGGGGTCCCGTCCCGCAGTATTTT. This chain joins TRBV29-1 and TRBJ2-3, with D possibly matching TRBD2 (6 bases). This CDR3 has 14 residues. Germline CDR1 reads SQVTM; CDR2 reads ANQGSEA. V was trimmed by 3 bases and J by 10 bases, leaving 20 bases between them.

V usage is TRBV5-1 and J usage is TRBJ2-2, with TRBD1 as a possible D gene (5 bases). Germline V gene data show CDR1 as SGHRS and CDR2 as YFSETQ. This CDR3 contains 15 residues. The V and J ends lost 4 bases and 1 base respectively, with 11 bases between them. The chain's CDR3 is CASSVKTGNTGELFF. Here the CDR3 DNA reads TGCGCCAGCAGCGTGAAAACAGGGAACACCGGGGAGCTGTTTTTT.

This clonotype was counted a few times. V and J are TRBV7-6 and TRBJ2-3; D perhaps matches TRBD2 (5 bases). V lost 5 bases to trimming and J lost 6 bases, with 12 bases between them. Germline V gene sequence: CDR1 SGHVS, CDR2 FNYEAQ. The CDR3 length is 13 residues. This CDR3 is CASSPASSDTQYF. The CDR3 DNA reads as TGTGCCAGCAGCCCGGCTAGCTCCGATACGCAGTATTTT.

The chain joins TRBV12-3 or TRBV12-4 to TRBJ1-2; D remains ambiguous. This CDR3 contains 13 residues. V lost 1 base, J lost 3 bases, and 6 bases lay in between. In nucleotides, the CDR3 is TGTGCCAGCAGTTTAGACGGAGACTATGGCTACACCTTC. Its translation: CASSLDGDYGYTF.

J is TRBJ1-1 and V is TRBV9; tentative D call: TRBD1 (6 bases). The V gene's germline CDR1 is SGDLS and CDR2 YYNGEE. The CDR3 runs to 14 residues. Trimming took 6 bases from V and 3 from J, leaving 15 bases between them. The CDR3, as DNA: TGTGCCAGCACTGGGGGGCGCGGGGACACTGAAGCTTTCTTT. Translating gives CASTGGRGDTEAFF. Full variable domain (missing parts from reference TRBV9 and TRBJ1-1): DSGVTQTPKHLITATGQRVTLRCSPRSGDLSVYWYQQSLDQGLQFLIQYYNGEERAKGNILERFSAQQFPDLHSELNLSSLELGDSALYFCASTGGRGDTEAFFGQGTRLTVV.

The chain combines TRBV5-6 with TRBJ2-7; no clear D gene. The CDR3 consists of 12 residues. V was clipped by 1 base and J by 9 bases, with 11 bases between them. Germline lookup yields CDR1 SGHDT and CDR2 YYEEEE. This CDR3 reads CASSLRHTGQYV. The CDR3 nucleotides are TGTGCCAGCAGCTTGCGGCACACCGGGCAGTACGTC.